This entry lists 21 T cell receptor beta chains sequenced from one sample in a study of brain T cells in children with intractable seizures. The repertoire was sequenced with immunoSEQ multiplex PCR; TCRdb's copy has only in-frame clones and lacks some. Of roughly 110,000 clones in the sample, around 94% were seen once. This specimen consisted of peripheral blood, obtained at surgery. Receptor source: a boy less than two years old with hemimegalencephaly and intractable seizures.

This chain connects TRBV2 to TRBJ1-4; tentatively, D is TRBD1 (6 bases). Trimming shortened V by 4 bases and J by 7 bases, and 16 bases separated the two germline ends. The CDR3 covers 15 residues. Germline CDR1 reads SNHLY; CDR2 reads FYNNEI. DNA of the CDR3: TGTGCCAGCAGTGGAAACGGGGGGCCGGGTGAAAAACTGTTTTTT. Encoded protein: CASSGNGGPGEKLFF.

The chain recombines TRBV5-5 with TRBJ2-3; D is unclear. The V end was cut by 2 bases, the J end by 6 bases, with 13 bases between. Per germline, CDR1 SGHKS and CDR2 YYEKEE (reference sequence). CDR3 length: 14 amino acids. The CDR3 here is CASSFIRQDDTQYF. Written as DNA, the CDR3 is TGTGCCAGCAGCTTCATCCGACAAGACGATACGCAGTATTTT.

The V call is TRBV10-2, the J call TRBJ2-1; 7 nucleotides align to TRBD2. The CDR3 is made up of 14 amino acids. Germline CDR1 WSHSY, CDR2 SAAADI. V shed 10 bases, J shed 6 bases, and the junction held 12 bases outside the gene matches. This CDR3 is CATEAGREPNEQFF. CDR3 DNA: TGCGCCACCGAAGCAGGGCGGGAGCCCAATGAGCAGTTCTTC.

This chain's CDR3 is CASSLGFTSGETQYF. DNA of the CDR3: TGTGCCAGCAGCTTAGGGTTTACTAGCGGGGAGACCCAGTACTTC. This chain connects TRBV11-2 to TRBJ2-5, with 9 positions matching TRBD2. From germline, CDR1 is SGHAT and CDR2 FQNNGV. This CDR3 is built from 15 residues. The trim removed 1 base at V and 5 bases at J, leaving 5 bases unmatched.

CDR3 in amino acids: CASSFFDGTEAFF. The DNA for the CDR3 is TGTGCCAGCAGTTTTTTCGATGGGACTGAAGCTTTCTTT. The chain employs TRBV28 and TRBJ1-1; no reliable D call. This CDR3 is 13 amino acids long. V was pared by 3 bases and J by 5 bases, with 10 bases between. Germline lookup yields CDR1 MDHEN and CDR2 SYDVKM.

Details on this clone: The same CDR3 is also encoded by other DNA sequences in this sample. V usage is TRBV5-1 and J usage is TRBJ1-1; 7 positions agree with TRBD1. The germline V gene has CDR1 SGHRS and CDR2 YFSETQ. This CDR3 is 12 amino acids long. J was trimmed by 4 bases and V by 3 bases; bases with no gene match: 0. The CDR3: CASSSGGTEAFF. In nucleotides, the CDR3 is TGCGCCAGCAGCTCAGGGGGCACTGAAGCTTTCTTT. Full variable domain (rest looked up from reference TRBV5-1 and TRBJ1-1): KAGVTQTPRYLIKTRGQQVTLSCSPISGHRSVSWYQQTPGQGLQFLFEYFSETQRNKGNFPGRFSGRQFSNSRSEMNVSTLELGDSALYLCASSSGGTEAFFGQGTRLTVV.

The chain is built from TRBV6-1 and TRBJ1-2; a possible D gene is TRBD1 (5 bases). CDR1 and CDR2 (germline): MNHNS, SASEGT. The CDR3 has 15 amino acids. The V end was cut by 0 bases, the J end by 2 bases, with 10 bases between. The CDR3 spells CASSEAGRTNYGYTF. CDR3 nucleotides: TGTGCCAGCAGTGAAGCGGGCAGGACAAACTATGGCTACACCTTC.

The J gene is TRBJ2-1, the V gene TRBV6-6, with TRBD2 matching over 7 bases. The CDR3 contains 16 residues. Germline assignment: CDR1 MNHNY and CDR2 SVGAGI (reference sequence). Germline trimming cut 5 bases from V and 1 base from J; bases unmatched to any gene: 8. The DNA for the CDR3 is TGTGCCAGCAGTACCCCGAGGACTAGGTCCTACAATGAGCAGTTCTTC. It is translated as CASSTPRTRSYNEQFF.

V and J are TRBV18 and TRBJ1-3; D call uncertain. Germline-derived CDR1 and CDR2 are KGHSH and LQKENI. The V end was cut by 2 bases, the J end by 4 bases, with 6 bases between. The CDR3 sequence is 13 residues long. For the CDR3, the DNA is TGTGCCAGCTCACCAGGGTTGGGAAACACCATATATTTT. Encoded protein: CASSPGLGNTIYF.

This clone was counted once. The V and J genes are TRBV19 and TRBJ2-2, with a tentative D call TRBD1 (7 bases). The CDR3 sequence is 16 residues long. In germline, CDR1 is LNHDA, CDR2 SQIVND (reference sequence). V shed 3 bases and J shed 6 bases, with 17 bases lying between them. CDR3 DNA sequence: TGTGCCAGTAGTATCGGAGCAGGGGGGACCCCCGGGGAGCTGTTTTTT. This encodes CASSIGAGGTPGELFF.

The chain uses TRBV27 and TRBJ2-5; D possibly corresponds to TRBD1 (6 bases). The CDR3 contains 13 residues. Trimming took off 6 bases at V and 2 bases at J, with 10 bases between the two ends. Germline V CDR1 and CDR2: MNHEY, SMNVEV (reference sequence). In DNA, the CDR3 is TGTGCCAGCAGCCTAAGGGGGCAAGAGACCCAGTACTTC. Amino acid sequence: CASSLRGQETQYF.

The chain links TRBV10-3 to TRBJ2-5, with 9 bases that match TRBD1. CDR3 length: 17 residues. Trimming at V came to 3 bases and at J to 5 bases, leaving 13 bases not matched to a gene. CDR1 is ENHRY and CDR2 is SYGVKD in the germline V gene. Here the CDR3 DNA reads TGTGCCATCAGTGATCTACCCCGGGACAGGGTGGTGGAGACCCAGTACTTC. Its translation: CAISDLPRDRVVETQYF.

The chain has TRBV19 and TRBJ2-3; a weak D match, TRBD2 (6 bases). Germline V lookup: CDR1 LNHDA, CDR2 SQIVND (reference sequence). Trimming took 2 bases from V and 7 from J, leaving 19 bases between them. There are 16 residues in the CDR3. The CDR3 nucleotides read TGTGCCAGTAGTATACCTATAGGAGGGAGTGAGAATACGCAGTATTTT. Translating gives CASSIPIGGSENTQYF. The full variable domain, with the rest looked up from reference TRBV19 and TRBJ2-3, is DGGITQSPKYLFRKEGQNVTLSCEQNLNHDAMYWYRQDPGQGLRLIYYSQIVNDFQKGDIAEGYSVSREKKESFPLTVTSAQKNPTAFYLCASSIPIGGSENTQYFGPGTRLTVL.

This chain links TRBV24-1 with TRBJ1-6; D gene ambiguous. The CDR3 covers 16 residues. CDR1 and CDR2 from the germline V gene are KGHDR and SFDVKD. V shed 1 base and J shed 5 bases, with 11 bases lying between them. In DNA, the CDR3 is TGTGCCACCAGTGATTTTCCGACGCAAAATAATTCACCCCTCCACTTT. It encodes CATSDFPTQNNSPLHF.

This chain uses TRBV7-2 with TRBJ1-4; the D gene is possibly TRBD1 (6 bases). Germline CDR1 SGHTA, CDR2 FQGNSA. The germline V and J ends were trimmed by 1 base and 8 bases, with 11 bases remaining between them. This CDR3 comprises 14 residues. The CDR3, as DNA: TGTGCCAGCAGCTTAGTGGGGGGCAGGGAAAAACTGTTTTTT. Its protein product is CASSLVGGREKLFF.

The chain is built from TRBV11-3 and TRBJ2-2; 7 nucleotides line up with TRBD2. The CDR3 totals 16 residues. From germline, CDR1 is SGHNT and CDR2 YENEEA. V shed 5 bases and J 5 bases; nucleotides not matched to a gene: 11. In DNA, the CDR3 is TGTGCCAGCAGCCTTCTACGCGGGAGTTCAACCGGGGAGCTGTTTTTT. Encoded protein: CASSLLRGSSTGELFF.

This clone occurred a few times. This rearrangement joins TRBV21-1 to TRBJ1-5. TRBV21-1 is deemed a pseudogene. The CDR3 loop spans 19 amino acids. The CDR3 DNA is TGTGCCAGCAGCAAAGTTGGCGGACCCAAACCTTATAGCAATCAGCCCCAGCATTTT. Amino acid sequence: CASSKVGGPKPYSNQPQHF.

For the CDR3, the DNA is TGCGCCAGCAGCCAAGATCAGCTAGCTTATGAAAAACTGTTTTTT. This gives the protein CASSQDQLAYEKLFF. The rearrangement joins TRBV4-1 to TRBJ1-4; D remains unclear. Trimming stripped 0 bases from V and 6 bases from J, with 11 bases between. The CDR3 consists of 15 residues. In germline, CDR1 is MGHRA, CDR2 YSYEKL.

The chain joins TRBV5-1 to TRBJ1-1; a possible D gene is TRBD1 (5 bases). This CDR3 is 17 amino acids long. With 3 bases removed from V and 0 bases from J, the gap between germline ends came to 18 bases. Germline CDR1 is SGHRS and CDR2 is YFSETQ. The CDR3 nucleotides read TGCGCCAGCAGCTGGGAACCGGACAAACCCCTGAACACTGAAGCTTTCTTT. Amino acids: CASSWEPDKPLNTEAFF.

The V call is TRBV6-2 or TRBV6-3, the J call TRBJ1-6; no clear D. Germline CDR1 and CDR2: MNHEY and SVGEGT. The CDR3 totals 11 residues. Trimming removed 6 bases at V and 8 bases at J, with 5 bases between. The CDR3 reads CASSQDSPLHF. For the CDR3, the DNA is TGTGCCAGCAGCCAAGATTCACCCCTCCACTTT.

DNA for the CDR3: TGTGCCAGCAGCCCGCGTATGAACACTGAAGCTTTCTTT. Residues: CASSPRMNTEAFF. The chain combines TRBV7-3 with TRBJ1-1; no clear D. Looked up from germline, CDR1 is SGHTA and CDR2 is FQGTGA. Between the trimmed V and J ends, which lost 5 bases and 0 bases, there was a span of 7 bases. The CDR3 has 13 residues.